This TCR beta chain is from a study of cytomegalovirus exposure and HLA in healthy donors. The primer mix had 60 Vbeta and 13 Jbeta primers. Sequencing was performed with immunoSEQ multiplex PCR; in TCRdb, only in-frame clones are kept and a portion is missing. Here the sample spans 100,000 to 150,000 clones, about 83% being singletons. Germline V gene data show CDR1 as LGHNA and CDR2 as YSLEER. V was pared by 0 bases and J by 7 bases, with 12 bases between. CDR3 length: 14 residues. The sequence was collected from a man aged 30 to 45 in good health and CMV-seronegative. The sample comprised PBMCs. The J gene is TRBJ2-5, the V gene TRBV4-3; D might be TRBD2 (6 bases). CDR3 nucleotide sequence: TGCGCCAGCAGCCAAGATGGGGGGTCGGGGACCCAGTACTTC. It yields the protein CASSQDGGSGTQYF.